These 28 T cell receptor beta chains originate from one sample sequenced in a study of blood T cell repertoires in COVID-19. Assay: immunoSEQ multiplex PCR; the TCRdb copy retains only in-frame clones and omits some. The sample records around 80,000 clones, around 83% being singletons. The sequenced sample consisted of peripheral blood. The source of these receptors is a human donor in a cohort sampled during active COVID-19.

The chain recombines TRBV11-2 with TRBJ2-5; possible D gene TRBD2, 5 bases. Trimming stripped 0 bases from V and 1 base from J, with 6 bases between. The germline V gene has CDR1 SGHAT and CDR2 FQNNGV. CDR3 length: 14 amino acids. CDR3 in amino acids: CASSLEGVQETQYF. In nucleotides, the CDR3 is TGTGCCAGCAGCTTAGAGGGAGTCCAAGAGACCCAGTACTTC.

This chain links TRBV27 with TRBJ1-1, with TRBD1 matching 7 bases. This CDR3 region has 14 residues. The J segment lost 5 bases and the V segment lost 5 bases, leaving 8 bases of the junction unmatched. Germline V gives CDR1 MNHEY, CDR2 SMNVEV (reference sequence). CDR3 residues: CASSLEGALTEAFF. The CDR3 bases are TGTGCCAGCAGTCTAGAGGGGGCGCTGACTGAAGCTTTCTTT.

V gene TRBV6-5 combines with J gene TRBJ1-1, with D unresolved. The V gene lost 7 bases and the J gene lost 7 bases, with 19 bases spanning the gap. The CDR3 length is 14 residues. CDR1 is MNHEY and CDR2 is SVGAGI in the germline V gene. CDR3: CASNPTPGFGEAFF. In DNA form, the CDR3 reads TGTGCCAGCAATCCAACCCCGGGGTTCGGTGAAGCTTTCTTT.

The V and J genes are TRBV4-2 and TRBJ2-7, with a weak D call TRBD2 (6 bases). The length of the CDR3 is 13 residues. Trimming pared 8 bases from V and 3 bases from J, leaving 14 bases between. Germline lookup yields CDR1 LGHNA and CDR2 YNFKEQ. CDR3 in amino acids: CASARGLNYEQYF. The DNA for the CDR3 is TGTGCCAGCGCCCGGGGACTCAACTACGAGCAGTACTTC.

V is TRBV6-6 and J is TRBJ1-2; 7 bases agree with TRBD1. The CDR3 is 13 amino acids. Per germline, CDR1 MNHNY and CDR2 SVGAGI (reference sequence). After removal of 6 bases from V and 5 bases from J, the junction contained 6 bases not matched to a gene. CDR3 bases: TGTGCCAGCAGCCCTGACAGGGATTATGGCTACACCTTC. The encoded protein is CASSPDRDYGYTF.

The J gene is TRBJ1-6, the V gene TRBV30; D possibly corresponds to TRBD1 (6 bases). Germline-derived CDR1 and CDR2 are GTSNPN and SVGIG (reference sequence). The CDR3 is 13 residues long. V shed 3 bases and J shed 7 bases, with 10 bases lying between them. CDR3 region: CAWRDSLNSPLHF. The CDR3 coding sequence is TGTGCCTGGAGGGACAGCCTAAATTCACCCCTCCACTTT. Full variable domain (rest looked up from reference TRBV30 and TRBJ1-6): SQTIHQWPATLVQPVGSPLSLECTVEGTSNPNLYWYRQAAGRGLQLLFYSVGIGQISSEVPQNLSASRPQDRQFILSSKKLLLSDSGFYLCAWRDSLNSPLHFGNGTRLTVT.

V gene TRBV18 combines with J gene TRBJ2-2; 10 bases align to TRBD1. The germline V gene has CDR1 KGHSH and CDR2 LQKENI. Trimming at V came to 8 bases and at J to 2 bases, leaving 5 bases not matched to a gene. There are 15 residues in the CDR3. Written as DNA, the CDR3 is TGTGCCAGCACAGGACAGGGGGTCAACACCGGGGAGCTGTTTTTT. Amino acid sequence: CASTGQGVNTGELFF.

This chain links TRBV29-1 with TRBJ1-2; 11 nucleotides line up with TRBD1. Germline V CDR1 and CDR2: SQVTM, ANQGSEA. This CDR3 region has 13 residues. J was trimmed by 7 bases and V by 6 bases; bases with no gene match: 7. The CDR3 reads CSVAGQGAVGYTF. The CDR3, as DNA: TGCAGCGTCGCTGGACAGGGGGCGGTTGGCTACACCTTC.

This clone was detected only once. V and J are TRBV5-1 and TRBJ2-3; 13 bases fit TRBD2. The germline gives CDR1 SGHRS, CDR2 YFSETQ. The CDR3 covers 16 residues. With V trimmed by 4 bases and J by 3 bases, 5 bases remained unmatched. CDR3 sequence: CASSRLAGGLTDTQYF. The CDR3 DNA is TGCGCCAGCAGCAGACTAGCGGGGGGCCTGACAGATACGCAGTATTTT. Filled out from reference TRBV5-1 and TRBJ2-3, the complete variable domain reads KAGVTQTPRYLIKTRGQQVTLSCSPISGHRSVSWYQQTPGQGLQFLFEYFSETQRNKGNFPGRFSGRQFSNSRSEMNVSTLELGDSALYLCASSRLAGGLTDTQYFGPGTRLTVL.

This clone has just a few counts. The V gene is TRBV27, the J gene TRBJ2-6; 7 bases align to TRBD1. Unmatched junction bases numbered 3, after V lost 4 bases and J lost 0 bases. The CDR3 totals 16 residues. Germline V lookup: CDR1 MNHEY, CDR2 SMNVEV (reference sequence). The CDR3 DNA reads TGTGCCAGCAGTTGGGGACAGTACTCTGGGGCCAACGTCCTGACTTTC. Translated, it gives CASSWGQYSGANVLTF.

This clone was counted a few times. The chain uses TRBV19 and TRBJ1-5; no reliable D call. Trimming removed 3 bases at V and 1 base at J, with 10 bases between. This CDR3 has 15 residues. Germline V CDR1 and CDR2: LNHDA, SQIVND (reference sequence). CDR3 DNA: TGTGCCAGTAGTATGGCGGGCCGCAGCAATCAGCCCCAGCATTTT. It specifies CASSMAGRSNQPQHF.

This clone was seen only once. The V gene is TRBV27, the J gene TRBJ2-2; D is ambiguous. CDR1 is MNHEY and CDR2 is SMNVEV in the germline V gene (reference sequence). Trimming took off 6 bases at V and 0 bases at J, with 8 bases between the two ends. The CDR3 totals 14 residues. CDR3 DNA sequence: TGTGCCAGCAGCTTCCGGGCGAACACCGGGGAGCTGTTTTTT. This translates into CASSFRANTGELFF.

The chain joins TRBV19 to TRBJ2-3, with D possibly being TRBD2 (6 bases). The germline V gene has CDR1 LNHDA and CDR2 SQIVND (reference sequence). V lost 3 bases and J 0 bases, leaving 13 bases between the germline ends. The length of the CDR3 is 16 residues. CDR3 bases: TGTGCCAGTAGTATGTCTAGCGTCTCTAGCACAGATACGCAGTATTTT. Its protein product is CASSMSSVSSTDTQYF.

The CDR3: CASSARSTGVNTEAFF. The DNA for the CDR3 is TGTGCCAGCAGCGCCCGGTCGACAGGAGTGAACACTGAAGCTTTCTTT. The chain couples TRBV9 to TRBJ1-1; D is possibly TRBD1 (6 bases). The CDR3 extends over 16 amino acids. The germline V gene has CDR1 SGDLS and CDR2 YYNGEE. Trimming removed 3 bases from V and 0 bases from J, with 15 bases in between.

The gene calls are TRBV24-1 and TRBJ2-3, with 7 bases matching TRBD1. This CDR3 comprises 16 residues. V dropped 4 bases and J dropped 1; count of bases not matched to a gene: 7. In germline, CDR1 is KGHDR, CDR2 SFDVKD. CDR3 sequence (DNA): TGTGCCACCAGTGACCCCCTAGGGGGCGGCACAGATACGCAGTATTTT. This translates into CATSDPLGGGTDTQYF.

This clone showed up just a few times. The rearrangement links TRBV27 to TRBJ2-1; 7 bases fit TRBD2. Germline values: CDR1 MNHEY, CDR2 SMNVEV (reference sequence). J lost 3 bases, V lost 1 base, and 12 bases had no gene match. The CDR3 covers 18 residues. For the CDR3, the DNA is TGTGCCAGCAGTTTATACTTTCAAGCGGGACCCTACTACAATGAGCAGTTCTTC. Translating it yields CASSLYFQAGPYYNEQFF.

The chain employs TRBV2 and TRBJ2-3, with 13 bases that match TRBD2. The CDR3 has 14 amino acids. J lost 2 bases, V lost 10 bases, and 3 bases had no gene match. Germline assignment: CDR1 SNHLY and CDR2 FYNNEI. CDR3 bases: TGTGCCACTGGGACTAGCGGGGTCACAGATACGCAGTATTTT. Its protein product is CATGTSGVTDTQYF.

The gene calls are TRBV25-1 and TRBJ2-7, with TRBD1 matching over 8 bases. The CDR3 is made up of 15 amino acids. CDR1 and CDR2 from the germline V gene are MGHDK and SYGVNS. V lost 4 bases to trimming and J lost 4 bases; unmatched junction nucleotides: 9. The CDR3 DNA sequence: TGTGCCAGCAGTGCCTCAGGGGGCCCCCCGTACGAGCAGTACTTC. Its translation: CASSASGGPPYEQYF.

This clone has only a few counts. V is TRBV4-1 and J is TRBJ1-3; no clear D. The CDR3 loop spans 14 amino acids. Germline loops: CDR1 MGHRA, CDR2 YSYEKL. V lost 1 base to trimming and J lost 0 bases, with 4 bases between them. CDR3 sequence (DNA): TGCGCCAGCAGCCAAGCGTTCTCTGGAAACACCATATATTTT. This translates into CASSQAFSGNTIYF.

This clone has just a few counts. The chain links TRBV4-1 to TRBJ2-7, with 14 bases aligning to TRBD2. Germline V gene data show CDR1 as MGHRA and CDR2 as YSYEKL. The ends lost 4 bases at V and 4 bases at J; junction bases unmatched: 3. The CDR3 contains 15 residues. CDR3 region: CASSPGTSGGYEQYF. DNA of the CDR3: TGCGCCAGCAGCCCCGGGACTAGCGGGGGTTACGAGCAGTACTTC.

The chain recombines TRBV7-8 with TRBJ2-2; tentative D call: TRBD2 (5 bases). This CDR3 comprises 15 residues. Trimming shortened V by 8 bases and J by 5 bases, and 18 bases separated the two germline ends. Germline V gene lookup returns CDR1 SGHVS and CDR2 FQNEAQ. This chain's CDR3 is CASERAMKGTGELFF. The CDR3, as DNA: TGTGCCAGCGAGAGGGCCATGAAGGGTACCGGGGAGCTGTTTTTT.

This rearrangement joins TRBV27 to TRBJ1-4, with D possibly TRBD1 on 6 matching bases. With 8 bases removed from V and 0 bases from J, the gap between germline ends came to 13 bases. The CDR3 loop spans 15 amino acids. The germline gives CDR1 MNHEY, CDR2 SMNVEV (reference sequence). CDR3 loop: CASSQDRTTNEKLFF. CDR3 nucleotide sequence: TGTGCCAGCTCCCAGGACAGAACAACTAATGAAAAACTGTTTTTT.

This clone was counted once. The gene calls are TRBV15 and TRBJ2-7, with D perhaps TRBD2 (6 bases). V shed 5 bases and J shed 3 bases, with 11 bases lying between them. The CDR3 is made up of 13 amino acids. CDR1 is LNHNV, CDR2 YYDKDF, per germline (reference sequence). CDR3 DNA sequence: TGTGCCACCAGCCGGGGGTCATTCTACGAGCAGTACTTC. Translating it yields CATSRGSFYEQYF.

The chain recombines TRBV7-8 with TRBJ1-5, with a weak D call TRBD1 (6 bases). The V gene's germline CDR1 is SGHVS and CDR2 FQNEAQ. V lost 5 bases and J 3 bases, leaving 14 bases between the germline ends. CDR3 length equals 15 residues. The CDR3 protein is CASSLTGHANQPQHF. The CDR3 region has the DNA TGTGCCAGCAGCCTGACGGGACACGCCAATCAGCCCCAGCATTTT.

The chain employs TRBV5-8 and TRBJ2-5; 8 bases line up with TRBD2. In germline, CDR1 is SGHTS, CDR2 YDEGEE. V gave up 4 bases and J gave up 0 bases; unmatched junction bases: 8. The CDR3 is 16 residues long. Here the CDR3 DNA reads TGTGCCAGCAGCCCTATCCCGGGGGGGTACCAAGAGACCCAGTACTTC. As protein: CASSPIPGGYQETQYF.

The chain has TRBV7-9 and TRBJ1-5; 7 bases line up with TRBD1. CDR1 is SEHNR and CDR2 is FQNEAQ in the germline V gene (reference sequence). Unmatched junction bases numbered 4, after V lost 4 bases and J lost 7 bases. The CDR3 length is 13 residues. The CDR3 DNA reads as TGTGCCAGCAGCTCTACAGGGGTCCAGCCCCAGCATTTT. Protein: CASSSTGVQPQHF.

This clone was seen a single time. The genes are TRBV5-6 and TRBJ1-2; 8 bases fit TRBD1. The CDR3 has 13 amino acids. The V gene end was trimmed by 6 bases and the J gene end by 4 bases; junction bases not matched to a gene: 5. Germline assignment: CDR1 SGHDT and CDR2 YYEEEE. The CDR3 sequence: CASTVTGAYGYTF. The CDR3 region has the DNA TGTGCCAGCACGGTGACAGGGGCCTATGGCTACACCTTC.

The genes are TRBV30 and TRBJ1-4; D not resolved. The germline gives CDR1 GTSNPN, CDR2 SVGIG (reference sequence). The CDR3 is 13 residues long. V lost 2 bases, J lost 11 bases, and 15 bases lay in between. The CDR3 reads CAWSQVTRGKLFF. In DNA, the CDR3 is TGTGCCTGGAGTCAGGTGACCCGAGGGAAACTGTTTTTT.